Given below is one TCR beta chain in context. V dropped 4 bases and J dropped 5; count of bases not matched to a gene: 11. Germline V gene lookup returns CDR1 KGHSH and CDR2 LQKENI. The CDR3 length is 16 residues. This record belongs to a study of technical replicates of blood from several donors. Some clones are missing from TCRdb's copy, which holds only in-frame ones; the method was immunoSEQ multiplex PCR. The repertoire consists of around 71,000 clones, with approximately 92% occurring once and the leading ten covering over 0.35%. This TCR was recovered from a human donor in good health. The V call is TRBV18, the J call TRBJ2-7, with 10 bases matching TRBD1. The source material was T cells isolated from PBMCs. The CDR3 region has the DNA TGTGCCAGCTCACTCTCACTCGGACAGGGGGTCCACGAGCAGTACTTC. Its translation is CASSLSLGQGVHEQYF.